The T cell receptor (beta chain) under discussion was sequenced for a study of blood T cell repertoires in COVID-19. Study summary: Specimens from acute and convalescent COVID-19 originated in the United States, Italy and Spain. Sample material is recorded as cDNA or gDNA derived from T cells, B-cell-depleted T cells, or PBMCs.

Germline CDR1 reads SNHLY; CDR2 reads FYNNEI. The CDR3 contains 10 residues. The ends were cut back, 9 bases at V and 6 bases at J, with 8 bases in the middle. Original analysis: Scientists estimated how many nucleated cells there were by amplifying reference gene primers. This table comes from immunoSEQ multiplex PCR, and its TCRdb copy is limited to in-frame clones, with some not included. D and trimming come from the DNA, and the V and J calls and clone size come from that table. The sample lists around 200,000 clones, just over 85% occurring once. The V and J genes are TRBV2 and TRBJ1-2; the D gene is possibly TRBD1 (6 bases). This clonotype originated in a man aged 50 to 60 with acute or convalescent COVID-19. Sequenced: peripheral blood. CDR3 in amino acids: CARNRDGYTF. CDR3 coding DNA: TGTGCCAGGAACAGGGATGGCTACACCTTC.